These T cell receptor beta chains were read from a single sample in a study of blood T cell repertoires in COVID-19. This table comes from immunoSEQ multiplex PCR, and its TCRdb copy is limited to in-frame clones, with some not included. Of some 270,000 clones listed, 75% to 90% were seen once; the top ten hold around 1.7%. Material: PBMCs or T cells enriched from blood (not recorded which). The receptor source for this set is a woman aged 40-49 years who had recovered from COVID-19. CDR3s include the opening cysteine and the closing phenylalanine or tryptophan. Fields, in order: V gene, CDR3 length, J gene, CDR3 protein.

v_call: TRBV29-1; cdr3_length: 14; j_call: TRBJ1-2; cdr3_aa: CSGSQGGAYNGYTF
v_call: TRBV5-5; cdr3_length: 13; j_call: TRBJ1-2; cdr3_aa: CASSLNGLLGYTF
v_call: TRBV7-2; cdr3_length: 19; j_call: TRBJ2-7; cdr3_aa: CASSLYGRLRQGTGYEQYF
v_call: TRBV5-1; cdr3_length: 13; j_call: TRBJ1-5; cdr3_aa: CASSLGLNQPQHF
v_call: TRBV5-1; cdr3_length: 16; j_call: TRBJ1-2; cdr3_aa: CASSLTWTGGQDGYTF
v_call: TRBV5-1; cdr3_length: 13; j_call: TRBJ2-5; cdr3_aa: CASSLQGEETQYF
v_call: TRBV19; cdr3_length: 17; j_call: TRBJ2-6; cdr3_aa: CASTVGTGNAGANVLTF
v_call: TRBV18; cdr3_length: 13; j_call: TRBJ2-1; cdr3_aa: CASSLIRDNEQFF
v_call: TRBV6-1; cdr3_length: 15; j_call: TRBJ2-1; cdr3_aa: CASSEAASAYNEQFF
v_call: TRBV5-4; cdr3_length: 15; j_call: TRBJ2-1; cdr3_aa: CASSLVAVKHNEQFF
v_call: TRBV5-1; cdr3_length: 14; j_call: TRBJ2-1; cdr3_aa: CASSPRAGADEQFF
v_call: TRBV11-2; cdr3_length: 17; j_call: TRBJ2-7; cdr3_aa: CASSWRDRVLLPYEQYF
v_call: TRBV5-1; cdr3_length: 15; j_call: TRBJ1-1; cdr3_aa: CASSLGQGRRTEAFF
v_call: TRBV5-6; cdr3_length: 14; j_call: TRBJ1-3; cdr3_aa: CASSFGHSGNTIYF
v_call: TRBV10-1; cdr3_length: 17; j_call: TRBJ2-7; cdr3_aa: CASSVTTGGPHSYEQYF
v_call: TRBV5-1; cdr3_length: 16; j_call: TRBJ2-5; cdr3_aa: CASSWGAGALQETQYF
v_call: TRBV10-3; cdr3_length: 15; j_call: TRBJ1-1; cdr3_aa: CAISTGGPQVTEAFF
v_call: TRBV11-2; cdr3_length: 13; j_call: TRBJ1-2; cdr3_aa: CASSSDRNYGYTF
v_call: TRBV12-3/TRBV12-4; cdr3_length: 12; j_call: TRBJ2-7; cdr3_aa: CASSSGTRLMDF
v_call: TRBV5-1; cdr3_length: 15; j_call: TRBJ1-5; cdr3_aa: CASSPGTGVNQPQHF
v_call: TRBV21-1; cdr3_length: 20; j_call: TRBJ2-7; cdr3_aa: CASSKGCGWGSGSFTYEQYF
v_call: TRBV12-3/TRBV12-4; cdr3_length: 13; j_call: TRBJ2-3; cdr3_aa: CASSSGTADTQYF
v_call: TRBV19; cdr3_length: 14; j_call: TRBJ1-2; cdr3_aa: CASTTYGVSYGYTF
v_call: TRBV24-1; cdr3_length: 15; j_call: TRBJ2-5; cdr3_aa: CATGGIPGQQETQYF
v_call: TRBV5-6; cdr3_length: 19; j_call: TRBJ2-7; cdr3_aa: CASSLKESKIAGIPYEQYF
v_call: TRBV3-1/TRBV3-2; cdr3_length: 16; j_call: TRBJ1-6; cdr3_aa: CASSPTRDRGRSPLHF
v_call: TRBV4-2; cdr3_length: 16; j_call: TRBJ2-3; cdr3_aa: CASSSTSGSSTDTQYF
v_call: TRBV19; cdr3_length: 13; j_call: TRBJ1-2; cdr3_aa: CASSIQDLGGYTF
v_call: TRBV2; cdr3_length: 13; j_call: TRBJ2-3; cdr3_aa: CASSDPRGDTQYF
v_call: TRBV9; cdr3_length: 15; j_call: TRBJ2-5; cdr3_aa: CASSVQGDSQETQYF
v_call: TRBV4-3; cdr3_length: 15; j_call: TRBJ2-2; cdr3_aa: CASSQGTGSTGELFF
v_call: TRBV6-2/TRBV6-3; cdr3_length: 13; j_call: TRBJ1-1; cdr3_aa: CASSWGGYTEAFF
v_call: TRBV24-1; cdr3_length: 17; j_call: TRBJ2-1; cdr3_aa: CATSDLLGGFKDNEQFF
v_call: TRBV7-9; cdr3_length: 16; j_call: TRBJ2-1; cdr3_aa: CASSLGLAGTYNEQFF
v_call: TRBV11-3; cdr3_length: 13; j_call: TRBJ2-1; cdr3_aa: CASSKTDYNEQFF
v_call: TRBV18; cdr3_length: 15; j_call: TRBJ2-1; cdr3_aa: CASSLTSGGAHEQFF
v_call: TRBV6-2/TRBV6-3; cdr3_length: 15; j_call: TRBJ2-3; cdr3_aa: CASSGGVASTDTQYF
v_call: TRBV27; cdr3_length: 14; j_call: TRBJ1-2; cdr3_aa: CASSLSGTDHGYTF
v_call: TRBV5-4; cdr3_length: 14; j_call: TRBJ2-3; cdr3_aa: CASTQGGATDTQYF
v_call: TRBV2; cdr3_length: 15; j_call: TRBJ2-2; cdr3_aa: CASSGGSSNTGELFF
v_call: TRBV20-1; cdr3_length: 10; j_call: TRBJ2-5; cdr3_aa: CSATRETQYF
v_call: TRBV7-7; cdr3_length: 12; j_call: TRBJ2-7; cdr3_aa: CASSSPCYEQYF
v_call: TRBV10-1; cdr3_length: 13; j_call: TRBJ1-2; cdr3_aa: CASSPGLYYGYTF
v_call: TRBV18; cdr3_length: 15; j_call: TRBJ1-6; cdr3_aa: CASSSDTKYNSPLHF
v_call: TRBV10-3; cdr3_length: 14; j_call: TRBJ1-5; cdr3_aa: CAISPGRADQPQHF
v_call: TRBV19; cdr3_length: 12; j_call: TRBJ2-7; cdr3_aa: CASSDQGYEQYF
v_call: TRBV27; cdr3_length: 13; j_call: TRBJ1-3; cdr3_aa: CASSIRDGNTIYF
v_call: TRBV5-6; cdr3_length: 19; j_call: TRBJ1-1; cdr3_aa: CASSLLNVPWGTRADEAFF
v_call: TRBV3-1/TRBV3-2; cdr3_length: 18; j_call: TRBJ2-1; cdr3_aa: CASSQDEYGGRVGNEQFF